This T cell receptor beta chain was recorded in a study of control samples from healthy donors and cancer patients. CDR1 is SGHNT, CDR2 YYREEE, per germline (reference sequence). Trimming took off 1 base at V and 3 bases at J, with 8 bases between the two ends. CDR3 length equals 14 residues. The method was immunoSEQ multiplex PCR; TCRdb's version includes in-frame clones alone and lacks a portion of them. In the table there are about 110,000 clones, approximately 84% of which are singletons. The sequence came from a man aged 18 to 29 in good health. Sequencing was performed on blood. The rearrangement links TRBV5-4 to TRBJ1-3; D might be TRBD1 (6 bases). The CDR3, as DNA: TGTGCCAGCAGCTTGAGGGGGGTTGGAAACACCATATATTTT. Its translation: CASSLRGVGNTIYF. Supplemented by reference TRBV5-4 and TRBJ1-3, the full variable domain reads ETGVTQSPTHLIKTRGQQVTLRCSSQSGHNTVSWYQQALGQGPQFIFQYYREEENGRGNFPPRFSGLQFPNYSSELNVNALELDDSALYLCASSLRGVGNTIYFGEGSWLTVV.